This TCR beta chain came from a study of a mutant IDH1 vaccine in newly diagnosed glioma. In regard to this clone: Its antigen is still unknown.

The time point: week 35, safety follow-up. One vaccine dose held 300 ug of mutant IDH1 20-mer peptide and came with topical imiquimod. The CDR3 runs 12 residues. Germline V gene sequence: CDR1 SGHRS, CDR2 YFSETQ. The V end was cut by 4 bases, the J end by 6 bases, with 8 bases between. Profiled with immunoSEQ multiplex PCR; TCRdb holds only in-frame clones, not every one. In the table there are 35,000 to 55,000 clones, under 90% of which are singletons. Sequencing was performed on PBMCs, taken from a glioma patient whose treatment included an IDH1 peptide vaccine. This chain connects TRBV5-1 to TRBJ2-1; no definite D call. This receptor was identified in a woman in her thirties or forties with glioma. Some clones in this sample may be carry-over from other donors' samples. The CDR3 sequence is CASSLERNEQFF. The CDR3 nucleotides are TGCGCCAGCAGCCTAGAACGCAATGAGCAGTTCTTC.